There are a few counts of the clone carrying this T cell receptor (beta chain). This sample stems from a study of blood T cell repertoires in COVID-19. Trimming took 2 bases from V and 2 from J, leaving 16 bases between them. The CDR3 is 17 residues long. Per germline, CDR1 MNHEY and CDR2 SVGEGT. Profiling relied on immunoSEQ multiplex PCR, and the TCRdb table lists in-frame clones only, not all of them. The table records just under 250,000 clones, roughly 90% of them present only once. This chain connects TRBV6-2 or TRBV6-3 to TRBJ2-1; possible D gene TRBD2, 6 bases. The sample taken for sequencing was PBMCs or T cells enriched from blood (not recorded which). The sequence was collected from a woman aged 25 to 39 who had recovered from COVID-19. CDR3 amino acids: CASSYPLSGRPYNEQFF. The CDR3 coding sequence is TGTGCCAGCAGTTACCCCCTCAGCGGGCGCCCCTACAATGAGCAGTTCTTC.